This T cell receptor beta chain appears in the sequencing data of a study of T cell responses to AZD1222 COVID-19 vaccine. Trimming cost V 5 bases and J 2 bases, with 10 bases left between them. The CDR3 is made up of 14 amino acids. CDR1 and CDR2 from the germline V gene are SEHNR and FQNEAQ (reference sequence). Broader study findings: Researchers report vaccine-associated CD4 TCRs spanning spike, with dominance at 160-218 and 743-854. Spike-specific TCR breadth and depth both grew after two AZD1222 doses. Only a handful of people who got AZD1222 tested seropositive at baseline. Donors, mostly white British, included more females; clonal diversity was possibly underestimated.

TCRdb's copy holds only in-frame clones and misses some; the assay was immunoSEQ multiplex PCR. Altogether 120,000 or so clones are present, roughly 88% being singletons, with the ten largest covering 18%. Concerning this clone: The antigen remains unidentified.

This sequence joins TRBV7-9 and TRBJ2-1; either TRBD1 or TRBD2 may supply D (5 bases each). Sequenced material: peripheral blood, taken on day 0 of MenACWY control vaccination. The source of this sequence is an adult in good health. For the CDR3, the DNA is TGTGCCAGCAGCCTGGGACCACCCTACAATGAGCAGTTCTTC. It is translated as CASSLGPPYNEQFF.